This TCR beta chain is drawn from a study of a mutant IDH1 vaccine in newly diagnosed glioma. Whole-study results and caveats: Of the patients, more than 80% had vaccine-induced immune responses.

Clones were sequenced by immunoSEQ multiplex PCR, and TCRdb holds only the in-frame ones, with some missing. The sample carries fewer than 85,000 clones, around four fifths recorded once. This CDR3 has 15 amino acids. V shed 7 bases, J shed 4 bases, and the junction held 11 bases outside the gene matches. CDR1 is PRHDT, CDR2 FYEKMQ, per germline (reference sequence). Regarding this clone: Its antigen is undetermined.

The sample's time point: week 47, end of study. What each vaccine dose contained was 300 ug of mutant IDH1 20-mer peptide, accompanied by topical imiquimod. This specimen consisted of PBMCs, obtained from a glioma patient whose treatment included an IDH1 peptide vaccine. The chain combines TRBV13 with TRBJ2-3; 7 bases line up with TRBD2. The clonotype comes from a middle-aged man with glioma. Here the CDR3 reads CASKEAGEAPDTQYF. The CDR3 DNA sequence: TGTGCCAGCAAGGAGGCGGGGGAGGCGCCAGATACGCAGTATTTT.